Listed below are T cell receptor beta chains from one sample, sequenced in a study of neurological immune-mediated disorders. TCRdb ran MiXCR on the 5' RACE reads and lists one entry per CDR3 protein. The sample shows tens of thousands of distinct CDR3 sequences, 3.5% to 5% of them seen only once. Material for sequencing was PBMCs. All receptors come from a man aged 25 to 45 with multiple sclerosis. Both conserved end residues are part of each CDR3. The size entry is marked missing in some rows and otherwise reads once, few, many or a size class.

>many|TRBJ2-7|TRBV27
CASSLSGVYEQYF
>few|TRBJ1-6|TRBV18
CASSSVVDGPLGSPLNF
>many|TRBJ2-3|TRBV5-1
CASSRDRGQEDTQYF
>many|TRBJ1-1|TRBV6-1
CASSAVRQGTTEAFF
>many|TRBJ1-1|TRBV5-1
CASSFWTGGSGNTEAFF
>.|TRBJ2-7|TRBV29-1
CSVADLDRGYEQYF
>many|TRBJ1-4|TRBV12-3/TRBV12-4
CASSLFDEKLFF
>many|TRBJ2-2|TRBV18
CASSPPGLPNTGELFF
>many|TRBJ2-4|TRBV2
CASTSEGNIQYF
>many|TRBJ2-1|TRBV3-1
CASSQHRGAVF
>many|TRBJ1-4|TRBV14
CASSQIQGAGEKLFF
>many|TRBJ2-3|TRBV20-1
CSAQHGTGTDTQYF
>many|TRBJ2-5|TRBV18
CASSPPGVETQYF
>few|TRBJ1-6|TRBV27
CASRVGSSYNSPLNF
>many|TRBJ2-7|TRBV27
CASSFRHLDYEQYF
>many|TRBJ1-1|TRBV5-4
CASSLGEGDTEAFF
>many|TRBJ1-6|TRBV18
CASSSGAGYNSPLHF
>many|TRBJ2-3|TRBV6-4
CASSDSIELATQYF
>.|TRBJ2-1|TRBV4-1
CASSQGLGDFNEQFF
>few|TRBJ1-3|TRBV7-6
CASSPTPQVGSGNTIYF
>few|TRBJ2-7|TRBV9
CASSPGQGRIYEQYF
>many|TRBJ2-7|TRBV7-2
CASSKGAYEQYF
>many|TRBJ2-3|TRBV7-9
CASSLNTLASGGPADTQYF
>few|TRBJ2-7|TRBV20-1
CSVPGQGDYEQYF
>many|TRBJ2-2|TRBV12-3/TRBV12-4
CASSRGTGELFF
>many|TRBJ1-2|TRBV5-1
CASKPGTRGFNYGYTF
>.|TRBJ2-1|TRBV7-2
CASSFRDPYNEQFF
>many|TRBJ1-6|TRBV12-3/TRBV12-4
CASSFRQGPVSSYNSPLHF
>many|TRBJ1-2|TRBV20-1
CSARDWGQGYGYTF
>many|TRBJ1-4|TRBV4-3
CASSQDSAGTNEKLFF
>few|TRBJ1-5|TRBV28
CASSLSLGPNQPQNF
>many|TRBJ2-5|TRBV20-1
CSASRDYLQETQYF
>many|TRBJ2-3|TRBV6-1
CASKWTPESDTQYF
>many|TRBJ2-7|TRBV12-3/TRBV12-4
CASSGTSGGYEQYF
>many|TRBJ2-1|TRBV5-6
CASSLGRGEQFF
>many|TRBJ2-2|TRBV5-1
CASSLSGVTGELFF
>many|TRBJ1-5|TRBV12-3/TRBV12-4
CASSLVGSNQPQHF
>few|TRBJ2-5|TRBV20-1
CSAPRTSAQETQYF
>many|TRBJ1-2|TRBV12-3/TRBV12-4
CASRQGNYGYTF
>.|TRBJ2-3|TRBV20-1
CSATRQGNQGTDTQYF